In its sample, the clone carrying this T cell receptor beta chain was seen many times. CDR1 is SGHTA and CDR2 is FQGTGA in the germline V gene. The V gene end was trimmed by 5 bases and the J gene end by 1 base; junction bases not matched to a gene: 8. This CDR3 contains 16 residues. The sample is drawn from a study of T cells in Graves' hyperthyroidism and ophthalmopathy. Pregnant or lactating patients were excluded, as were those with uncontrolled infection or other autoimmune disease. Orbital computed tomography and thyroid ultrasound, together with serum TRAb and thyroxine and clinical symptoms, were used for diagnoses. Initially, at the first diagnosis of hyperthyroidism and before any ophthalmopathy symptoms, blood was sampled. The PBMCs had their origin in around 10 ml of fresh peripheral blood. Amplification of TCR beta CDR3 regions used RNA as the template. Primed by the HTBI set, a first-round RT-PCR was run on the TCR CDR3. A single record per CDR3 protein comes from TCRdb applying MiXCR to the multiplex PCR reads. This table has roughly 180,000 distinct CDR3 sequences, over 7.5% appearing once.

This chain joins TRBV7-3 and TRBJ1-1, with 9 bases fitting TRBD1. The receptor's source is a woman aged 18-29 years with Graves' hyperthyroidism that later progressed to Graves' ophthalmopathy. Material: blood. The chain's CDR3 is CASSQQTGGKNTEAFF. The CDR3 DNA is TGTGCCAGCAGCCAACAAACAGGGGGCAAGAACACTGAAGCTTTCTTT.